The sequence of this T cell receptor beta chain was determined in a study of cytomegalovirus exposure and HLA in healthy donors. Study details: Later, an analysis reported that the 120 or so validation repertoires had used the same platform as the roughly 660 first-cohort repertoires. Study observations and caveats: With high specificity and sensitivity, the classifier reportedly diagnosed cytomegalovirus status.

With regard to this clone: Antigen specificity is unknown.

Only in-frame clones appear in the TCRdb table, and some are missing; sequencing was by immunoSEQ multiplex PCR. The sample contains about 130,000 clones, approximately 84% of which appear only once. From the approximately 120-subject validation cohort, which was separate from the approximately 670-subject first cohort, the donors were drawn. The germline V gene encodes CDR1 MNHNY and CDR2 SVGAGI (reference sequence). Trimming took 6 bases from V and 4 from J; bases not matched to a gene: 8. The CDR3 has 14 amino acids. The origin of this receptor is a man aged 30-40 years in good health and CMV-seropositive. The V and J genes are TRBV6-6 and TRBJ1-1; TRBD1 aligns across 7 bases. Material: PBMCs. CDR3 DNA: TGTGCCAGCAGGGACCTGGGACAGTTCACTGAAGCTTTCTTT. Translating gives CASRDLGQFTEAFF.